Following are 20 T cell receptor beta chains from one sample sequenced in a study of T-cell reconstitution after alpha-beta-depleted transplantation in children. Preparing the TCRbeta library involved the use of unique molecular identifiers. TCRdb fed the PCR reads into MiXCR, producing one record per CDR3 protein. The sample lists about 470,000 distinct CDR3 sequences, over 40% occurring once. The sequencing used PBMCs, collected before TCRalphabeta/CD19-depleted stem cell transplant. The receptors shown here come from a girl aged 2-10 years with aplastic anemia, due to receive a stem cell transplant.

The chain uses TRBV30 and TRBJ2-7; TRBD2 agrees at 11 bases. V trimming: 5 bases; J trimming: 2 bases; junction bases outside the gene matches: 5. CDR1 is GTSNPN, CDR2 SVGIG, per germline (reference sequence). The CDR3 is 14 amino acids. CDR3: CAWDLAGGAYEQYF. In DNA, the CDR3 is TGTGCCTGGGATTTAGCGGGAGGGGCCTACGAGCAGTACTTC.

V usage is TRBV5-1 and J usage is TRBJ2-5; 7 bases line up with TRBD1. CDR1 and CDR2 (germline): SGHRS, YFSETQ. This CDR3 is 14 amino acids long. The V segment lost 1 base and the J segment 5 bases; nucleotides outside the gene matches: 5. CDR3 loop: CASSLRGRAETQYF. In DNA, the CDR3 is TGCGCCAGCAGCTTGAGGGGGCGCGCCGAGACCCAGTACTTC.

The chain joins TRBV7-9 to TRBJ2-2; D is possibly TRBD2 (5 bases). This CDR3 contains 17 residues. The V end was cut by 5 bases, the J end by 0 bases, with 16 bases between. In germline, CDR1 is SEHNR, CDR2 FQNEAQ (reference sequence). The CDR3 region is CASSPPRSGANTGELFF. The CDR3 coding sequence is TGTGCCAGCAGCCCCCCGCGAAGCGGAGCGAACACCGGGGAGCTGTTTTTT.

In this sample, this clonotype turned up once. This chain links TRBV20-1 with TRBJ1-1, with D maybe TRBD1 (5 bases). V was shortened by 0 bases and J by 4 bases, with 21 bases between the two germline ends. From germline, CDR1 is DFQATT and CDR2 SNEGSKA (reference sequence). The CDR3 consists of 17 residues. The DNA for the CDR3 is TGCAGTGCTAGAGATTATCGGGGGAGGGGTCCACTCACTGAAGCTTTCTTT. Amino acids: CSARDYRGRGPLTEAFF.

This clonotype has at least ten counts. The chain links TRBV7-2 to TRBJ2-3; 14 nucleotides align to TRBD2. Germline lookup yields CDR1 SGHTA and CDR2 FQGNSA. With V trimmed by 4 bases and J by 5 bases, 5 bases remained unmatched. This CDR3 contains 16 residues. CDR3 in amino acids: CASSSGLAGVRDTQYF. CDR3 nucleotides: TGTGCCAGCAGCTCGGGACTAGCGGGAGTACGAGATACGCAGTATTTT.

Comments on this clonotype: A junction end diverges from the germline sequence, so it may reflect a read error. The chain uses TRBV12-3 or TRBV12-4 and TRBJ2-1; no clear D. The CDR3 is 11 amino acids. CDR3 nucleotides: TGTCCCAGCAGTCTCGTCGATGAGCAGTTCTTC. Translating it yields CPSSLVDEQFF.

The chain is built from TRBV4-1 and TRBJ2-1; 7 bases line up with TRBD1. Unmatched junction bases numbered 6, after V lost 4 bases and J lost 0 bases. The CDR3 totals 16 residues. Germline CDR1 and CDR2: MGHRA and YSYEKL. CDR3 sequence (DNA): TGCGCCAGCAGCCCGGGACAGCGGAGCTCCTACAATGAGCAGTTCTTC. It is translated as CASSPGQRSSYNEQFF.

This clonotype has a count of ten or more. The chain's CDR3 is CASSLGPRQGAWGYTF. For the CDR3, the DNA is TGCGCCAGCAGCTTGGGGCCCAGACAGGGGGCTTGGGGCTACACCTTC. The rearrangement uses TRBV5-1 and TRBJ1-2, with 10 bases aligning to TRBD1. With V trimmed by 0 bases and J by 8 bases, 10 bases remained unmatched. The CDR3 runs to 16 residues. Germline CDR1 and CDR2: SGHRS and YFSETQ.

A few counts support this clonotype. CDR3 coding DNA: TGCGCCAGCCGTCAAATACAGTTACAAGAGACCCAGTACTTC. Translating it yields CASRQIQLQETQYF. The genes are TRBV5-1 and TRBJ2-5, with D uncertain. V lost 7 bases, J lost 2 bases, and 15 bases lay in between. Germline V CDR1 and CDR2: SGHRS, YFSETQ. The CDR3 contains 14 residues.

This chain uses TRBV29-1 with TRBJ2-7; D assignment may be TRBD1 or TRBD2 (5 bases each). The CDR3 covers 13 residues. V dropped 4 bases and J dropped 4 bases, with 14 bases sitting between them. Germline V gene sequence: CDR1 SQVTM, CDR2 ANQGSEA. As DNA, the CDR3 is TGCAGCGTTGTTGGGGGAACGGAGTACGAGCAGTACTTC. This codes for CSVVGGTEYEQYF.

The count of this clonotype is one. The chain's CDR3 is CASSLQGTEQFF. Written as DNA, the CDR3 is TGTGCCAGCAGCTTACAGGGGACTGAGCAGTTCTTC. The chain combines TRBV7-3 with TRBJ2-1, with D possibly matching TRBD1 (6 bases). Per germline, CDR1 SGHTA and CDR2 FQGTGA. The CDR3 is 12 amino acids. V lost 2 bases, J lost 9 bases, and 8 bases lay in between.

This clonotype was seen at least ten times. The chain joins TRBV2 to TRBJ2-1; 13 nucleotides match TRBD2. The CDR3 has 19 amino acids. J was trimmed by 7 bases and V by 6 bases; bases with no gene match: 18. Germline V gene lookup returns CDR1 SNHLY and CDR2 FYNNEI. The CDR3 protein is CASRPTGLAGIPPKNEQFF. The CDR3 DNA follows: TGTGCCAGCAGGCCTACGGGACTAGCGGGAATCCCCCCAAAGAATGAGCAGTTCTTC.

V gene TRBV30 combines with J gene TRBJ2-2, with a possible D match to TRBD1 (6 bases). This CDR3 has 15 amino acids. V was trimmed by 4 bases and J by 1 base, leaving 13 bases between them. Germline V gene lookup returns CDR1 GTSNPN and CDR2 SVGIG (reference sequence). CDR3 DNA: TGTGCCTGGACGCGGACAGATGTGAACACCGGGGAGCTGTTTTTT. It specifies CAWTRTDVNTGELFF.

This clonotype was picked up many times. The chain carries TRBV20-1 and TRBJ2-1; weak D call: TRBD2 (6 bases). The V and J ends lost 6 bases and 5 bases respectively, with 14 bases between them. CDR3 length: 13 amino acids. Germline assignment: CDR1 DFQATT and CDR2 SNEGSKA (reference sequence). In DNA form, the CDR3 reads TGCAGTGCCCCTCGGTGGGGGGACAATGAGCAGTTCTTC. Translation gives CSAPRWGDNEQFF.

The chain uses TRBV20-1 and TRBJ2-1; D is ambiguous. The CDR3 totals 14 residues. V was pared by 1 base and J by 3 bases, with 10 bases between. From germline, CDR1 is DFQATT and CDR2 SNEGSKA (reference sequence). The chain's CDR3 is CSARGTEDYNEQFF. The DNA for the CDR3 is TGCAGTGCTAGAGGGACCGAAGACTACAATGAGCAGTTCTTC.

This clonotype has a count of ten or more. The V and J genes are TRBV12-3 or TRBV12-4 and TRBJ1-5; TRBD1 matches at 8 bases. V shed 6 bases and J 4 bases; nucleotides not matched to a gene: 5. The CDR3 totals 14 residues. The CDR3 DNA reads TGTGCCAGCAGGCCTCAGGGGGCTAATCAGCCCCAGCATTTT. This codes for CASRPQGANQPQHF.

This clonotype was found many times. The chain is built from TRBV4-1 and TRBJ2-2, with 8 positions matching TRBD1. Losses at the gene ends were 4 bases for V and 1 base for J; bases not matched to a gene: 5. The CDR3 runs to 16 residues. CDR1 is MGHRA and CDR2 is YSYEKL in the germline V gene. Here the CDR3 reads CASSPTGTGNTGELFF. CDR3 sequence (DNA): TGCGCCAGCAGCCCGACCGGGACAGGGAACACCGGGGAGCTGTTTTTT.

The chain joins TRBV5-1 to TRBJ2-7; D perhaps matches TRBD2 (6 bases). CDR3 length: 14 amino acids. Germline V gene lookup returns CDR1 SGHRS and CDR2 YFSETQ. Trimming pared 0 bases from V and 2 bases from J, leaving 9 bases between. Written as DNA, the CDR3 is TGCGCCAGCAGCTTGGCTGGGGAGGCCTACGAGCAGTACTTC. It translates to CASSLAGEAYEQYF. Looking up the rest from reference TRBV5-1 and TRBJ2-7 gives the full variable domain: KAGVTQTPRYLIKTRGQQVTLSCSPISGHRSVSWYQQTPGQGLQFLFEYFSETQRNKGNFPGRFSGRQFSNSRSEMNVSTLELGDSALYLCASSLAGEAYEQYFGPGTRLTVT.

The gene calls are TRBV7-2 and TRBJ2-7, with D perhaps TRBD1 (5 bases). Germline CDR1 and CDR2: SGHTA and FQGNSA. The CDR3 has 14 residues. V dropped 2 bases and J dropped 3 bases, with 11 bases sitting between them. CDR3 sequence: CASSLQGVGYEQYF. The CDR3 DNA follows: TGTGCCAGCAGCTTACAGGGTGTAGGCTACGAGCAGTACTTC.

The J gene is TRBJ2-3, the V gene TRBV5-1; TRBD2 agrees at 8 bases. Germline V gives CDR1 SGHRS, CDR2 YFSETQ. The CDR3 has 17 amino acids. The V gene end was trimmed by 0 bases and the J gene end by 0 bases; junction bases not matched to a gene: 6. The CDR3 nucleotides are TGCGCCAGCAGCTTGGCCGCTAGCGGGCGTAGCACAGATACGCAGTATTTT. As protein: CASSLAASGRSTDTQYF.